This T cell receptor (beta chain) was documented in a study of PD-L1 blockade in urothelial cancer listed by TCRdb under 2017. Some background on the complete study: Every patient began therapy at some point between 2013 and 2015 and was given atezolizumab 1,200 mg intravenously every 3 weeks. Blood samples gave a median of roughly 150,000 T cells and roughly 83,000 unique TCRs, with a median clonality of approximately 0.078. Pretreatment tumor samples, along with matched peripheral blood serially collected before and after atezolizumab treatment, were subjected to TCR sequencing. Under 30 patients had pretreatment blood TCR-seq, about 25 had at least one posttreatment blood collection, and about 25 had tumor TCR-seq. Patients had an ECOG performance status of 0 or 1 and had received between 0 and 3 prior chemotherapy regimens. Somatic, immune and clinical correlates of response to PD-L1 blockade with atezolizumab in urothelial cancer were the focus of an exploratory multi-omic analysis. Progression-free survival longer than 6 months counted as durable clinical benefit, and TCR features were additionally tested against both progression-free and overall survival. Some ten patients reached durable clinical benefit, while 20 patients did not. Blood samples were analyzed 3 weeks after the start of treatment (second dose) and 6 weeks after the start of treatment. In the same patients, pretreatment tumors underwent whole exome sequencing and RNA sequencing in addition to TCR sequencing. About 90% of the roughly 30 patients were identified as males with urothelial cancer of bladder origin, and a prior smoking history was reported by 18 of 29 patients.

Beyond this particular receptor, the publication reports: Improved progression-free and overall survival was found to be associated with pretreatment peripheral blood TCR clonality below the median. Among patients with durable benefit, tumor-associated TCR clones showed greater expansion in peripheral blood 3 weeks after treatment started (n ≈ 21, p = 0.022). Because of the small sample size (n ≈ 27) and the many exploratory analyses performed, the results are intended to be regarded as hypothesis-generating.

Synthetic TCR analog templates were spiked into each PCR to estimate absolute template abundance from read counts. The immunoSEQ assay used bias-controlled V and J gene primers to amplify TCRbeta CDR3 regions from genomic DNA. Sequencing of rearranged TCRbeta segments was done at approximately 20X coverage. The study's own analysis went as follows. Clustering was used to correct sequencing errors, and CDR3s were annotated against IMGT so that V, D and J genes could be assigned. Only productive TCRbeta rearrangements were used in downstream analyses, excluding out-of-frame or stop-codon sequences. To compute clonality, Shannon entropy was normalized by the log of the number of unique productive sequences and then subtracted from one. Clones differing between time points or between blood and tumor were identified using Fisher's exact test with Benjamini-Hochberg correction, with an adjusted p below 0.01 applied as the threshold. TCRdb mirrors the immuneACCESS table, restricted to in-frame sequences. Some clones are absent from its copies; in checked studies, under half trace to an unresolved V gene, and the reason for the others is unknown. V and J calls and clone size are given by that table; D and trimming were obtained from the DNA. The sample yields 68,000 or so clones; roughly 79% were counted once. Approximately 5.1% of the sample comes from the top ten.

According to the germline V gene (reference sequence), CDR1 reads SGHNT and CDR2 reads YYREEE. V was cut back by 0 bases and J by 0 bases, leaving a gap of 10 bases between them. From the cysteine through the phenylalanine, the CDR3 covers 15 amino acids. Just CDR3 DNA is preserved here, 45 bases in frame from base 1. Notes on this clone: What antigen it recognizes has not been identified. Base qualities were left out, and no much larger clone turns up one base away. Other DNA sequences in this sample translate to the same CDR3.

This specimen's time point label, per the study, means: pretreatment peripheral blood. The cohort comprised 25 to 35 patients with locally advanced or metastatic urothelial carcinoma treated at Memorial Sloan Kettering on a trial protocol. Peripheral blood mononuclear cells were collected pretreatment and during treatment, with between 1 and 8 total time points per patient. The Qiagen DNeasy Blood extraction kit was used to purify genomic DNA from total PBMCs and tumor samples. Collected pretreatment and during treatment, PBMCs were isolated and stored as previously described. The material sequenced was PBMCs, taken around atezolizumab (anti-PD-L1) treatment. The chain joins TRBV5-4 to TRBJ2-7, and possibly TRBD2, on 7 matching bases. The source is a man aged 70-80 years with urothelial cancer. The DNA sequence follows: TGTGCCAGCAGCTTGGGAGGGGGGGCCTCCTACGAGCAGTACTTC. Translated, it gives CASSLGGGASYEQYF.